This TCR beta chain is drawn from a study of control samples from healthy donors and cancer patients. The protocol was immunoSEQ multiplex PCR, while the TCRdb copy is restricted to in-frame clones and leaves out a portion. Among around 140,000 clones listed, approximately 92% were seen once. This CDR3 is 13 amino acids long. The germline CDR1 and CDR2 sequences are SGHTA and FQGTGA. Deletions cut 1 base from V and 7 bases from J, with 8 bases between. The chain joins TRBV7-3 to TRBJ2-1, with D possibly being TRBD1 or TRBD2 (5 bases each). Specimen: blood. The receptor was derived from a man between 18 and 35 years old in good health. The CDR3 coding sequence is TGTGCCAGCAGCTTAATTGAGGGGAATGAGCAGTTCTTC. It translates to CASSLIEGNEQFF. Supplemented by reference TRBV7-3 and TRBJ2-1, the full variable domain reads GAGVSQTPSNKVTEKGKYVELRCDPISGHTALYWYRQSLGQGPEFLIYFQGTGAADDSGLPNDRFFAVRPEGSVSTLKIQRTERGDSAVYLCASSLIEGNEQFFGPGTRLTVL.